Below, 24 T cell receptor beta chains from the same sample are listed, as sequenced in a study of shared clonotypes between healthy human individuals. Sequencing was performed with immunoSEQ multiplex PCR; in TCRdb, only in-frame clones are kept and a portion is missing. The sample includes roughly 1,500,000 clones, 95% to 99% of them seen just once. The sample comprised naive CD4+ T cells sorted from blood. Stated subset: CD45RA+ positively selected. The receptors originated from a man aged 25-40 years in good health.

This clone was counted a single time. CDR3 DNA sequence: TGTGCCAGCAGCTTAGATATTACCCATGGCTACACCTTC. This translates into CASSLDITHGYTF. The chain joins TRBV7-9 to TRBJ1-2, with D hard to call. The V gene's germline CDR1 is SEHNR and CDR2 FQNEAQ (reference sequence). The V end was cut by 1 base, the J end by 6 bases, with 9 bases between. CDR3 length: 13 residues.

The CDR3 DNA sequence: TGCGCCGCCGGAAGAACGGGAGCATACGAGCAGTACTTC. Translating it yields CAAGRTGAYEQYF. The chain carries TRBV10-2 and TRBJ2-7; TRBD2 is a possible D gene (6 bases). Germline V gene sequence: CDR1 WSHSY, CDR2 SAAADI. The CDR3 contains 13 residues. V lost 11 bases to trimming and J lost 4 bases, with 18 bases between them.

The rearrangement uses TRBV6-4 and TRBJ1-2, with D uncertain. Germline CDR1 reads MRHNA; CDR2 reads SNTAGT. The CDR3 runs 14 residues. Trimming stripped 6 bases from V and 0 bases from J, with 11 bases between. As DNA, the CDR3 is TGTGCCAGCAGCCCGACCACTGCTAACTATGGCTACACCTTC. It yields the protein CASSPTTANYGYTF.

The chain has TRBV5-4 and TRBJ2-7; unclear D gene. This CDR3 is built from 13 residues. The V end lost 1 base, the J end lost 5 bases, and 10 bases lay between the germline ends. In germline, CDR1 is SGHNT, CDR2 YYREEE (reference sequence). CDR3 sequence (DNA): TGTGCCAGCAGCTTGATCGGTAGTCACGAGCAGTACTTC. It codes for CASSLIGSHEQYF.

The chain couples TRBV9 to TRBJ2-7, with 7 bases aligning to TRBD2. J lost 0 bases, V lost 7 bases, and 7 bases had no gene match. The CDR3 loop spans 14 amino acids. Germline lookup yields CDR1 SGDLS and CDR2 YYNGEE. CDR3 residues: CASASSGTSYEQYF. CDR3 nucleotide sequence: TGTGCCAGCGCTTCTAGCGGAACCTCCTACGAGCAGTACTTC.

Comments on this clone: In the same sample, other DNA sequences code for this CDR3. V and J are TRBV7-2 and TRBJ2-3; 11 bases line up with TRBD2. The CDR3 runs to 16 residues. The junction had 4 bases not matched to a gene; V was cut back by 5 bases and J by 0 bases. Germline V gene sequence: CDR1 SGHTA, CDR2 FQGNSA. The CDR3 nucleotides are TGTGCCAGCAGCCTCGGGACTAGCGGTAGCACAGATACGCAGTATTTT. It yields the protein CASSLGTSGSTDTQYF.

DNA of the CDR3: TGTGCCACCAGCAGGAGGGACAGGGGGACTGAAGCTTTCTTT. It specifies CATSRRDRGTEAFF. The chain uses TRBV15 and TRBJ1-1; the match to TRBD1 covers 11 bases. CDR1 and CDR2 from the germline V gene are LNHNV and YYDKDF (reference sequence). V dropped 3 bases and J dropped 5; count of bases not matched to a gene: 2. The CDR3 is made up of 14 amino acids.

The V and J genes are TRBV7-6 and TRBJ1-5; TRBD1 matches 7 bases. After removal of 8 bases from V and 0 bases from J, the junction contained 1 base not matched to a gene. The CDR3 length is 13 residues. Germline V gene lookup returns CDR1 SGHVS and CDR2 FNYEAQ. The CDR3 nucleotides read TGTGCCAGCCAGGGGGGTAGCAATCAGCCCCAGCATTTT. This gives the protein CASQGGSNQPQHF.

This chain connects TRBV18 to TRBJ2-6; D may be TRBD2 (6 bases). CDR3 length equals 17 residues. Looked up from germline, CDR1 is KGHSH and CDR2 is LQKENI. Between the trimmed V and J ends, which lost 0 bases and 0 bases, there was a span of 9 bases. CDR3 in DNA: TGTGCCAGCTCACCACCGGGAGGAGGCTCTGGGGCCAACGTCCTGACTTTC. Encoded protein: CASSPPGGGSGANVLTF.

CDR3 nucleotides: TGTGCCAGCAGCAGCAGCGGGAGCATTGATACGCAGTATTTT. It is translated as CASSSSGSIDTQYF. J is TRBJ2-3 and V is TRBV14, with 8 bases fitting TRBD2. Germline V gene lookup returns CDR1 SGHDN and CDR2 FVKESK. V lost 5 bases, J lost 6 bases, and 7 bases stayed unmatched. CDR3 length equals 14 residues.

This chain connects TRBV19 to TRBJ1-5; D is possibly TRBD1 (6 bases). Germline-derived CDR1 and CDR2 are LNHDA and SQIVND (reference sequence). The CDR3 covers 18 residues. Deletions cut 3 bases from V and 2 bases from J, with 20 bases between. The CDR3 DNA sequence: TGTGCCAGTAGTATCCCGGTGTCAGGGGTGAGGGGCAATCAGCCCCAGCATTTT. It yields the protein CASSIPVSGVRGNQPQHF.

The chain uses TRBV15 and TRBJ2-3; D not resolved. V dropped 0 bases and J dropped 4 bases, with 8 bases sitting between them. CDR1 and CDR2 (germline): LNHNV, YYDKDF (reference sequence). CDR3 length equals 14 residues. CDR3 sequence reads: CATSRDLSPDTQYF. CDR3 coding DNA: TGTGCCACCAGCAGAGATCTGTCCCCAGATACGCAGTATTTT.

CDR3 bases: TGCGCCAGCAGCCAGGATCAGGGGGCGCGAGTCACCGGGGAGCTGTTTTTT. Its protein is CASSQDQGARVTGELFF. V and J are TRBV4-1 and TRBJ2-2, with 8 positions matching TRBD1. The CDR3 has 17 amino acids. Germline V gene lookup returns CDR1 MGHRA and CDR2 YSYEKL. The V segment lost 3 bases and the J segment 4 bases; nucleotides outside the gene matches: 10.

The V gene is TRBV7-9, the J gene TRBJ2-3; TRBD2 matches at 9 bases. The CDR3 runs 15 residues. Germline lookup yields CDR1 SEHNR and CDR2 FQNEAQ (reference sequence). J was trimmed by 4 bases and V by 4 bases; bases with no gene match: 6. CDR3 DNA sequence: TGTGCCAGCAGCTCGCCGGGACTAGCCTCAGATACGCAGTATTTT. Translation: CASSSPGLASDTQYF. Complete variable domain (other parts from reference TRBV7-9 and TRBJ2-3): DTGVSQNPRHKITKRGQNVTFRCDPISEHNRLYWYRQTLGQGPEFLTYFQNEAQLEKSRLLSDRFSAERPKGSFSTLEIQRTEQGDSAMYLCASSSPGLASDTQYFGPGTRLTVL.

The V gene is TRBV18, the J gene TRBJ2-1; 13 bases line up with TRBD2. This CDR3 is 22 amino acids long. Germline CDR1 and CDR2: KGHSH and LQKENI. With 6 bases clipped from V and 5 bases from J, the junction kept 25 bases outside the gene matches. DNA of the CDR3: TGTGCCAGCTCTGTTAAACCTCAAGGACTAGCGGGAGTAGGGGGAGTACACAATGAGCAGTTCTTC. It specifies CASSVKPQGLAGVGGVHNEQFF.

The CDR3 DNA is TGTGCCAGCAGCTTCAACAGCATTCCAAGGGAGACCCAGTACTTC. It yields the protein CASSFNSIPRETQYF. The chain combines TRBV5-5 with TRBJ2-5; D is undetermined. The CDR3 covers 15 residues. Deletions cut 2 bases from V and 5 bases from J, with 16 bases between. Germline-derived CDR1 and CDR2 are SGHKS and YYEKEE (reference sequence).

With respect to this clone: A read error may be the cause here, since a much bigger clone is one base away. The chain uses TRBV5-1 and TRBJ2-3; D is uncertain. The germline V and J ends were trimmed by 0 bases and 7 bases, with 3 bases remaining between them. The germline gives CDR1 SGHRS, CDR2 YFSETQ. The CDR3 runs to 11 residues. The CDR3 nucleotides read TGCGCCAGCAGCTTGGAAAATACGCAGTATTTT. It encodes CASSLENTQYF.

The chain employs TRBV6-6 and TRBJ2-2, with 12 bases fitting TRBD2. The CDR3 length is 15 residues. The J segment lost 6 bases and the V segment lost 6 bases, leaving 5 bases of the junction unmatched. Germline values: CDR1 MNHNY, CDR2 SVGAGI (reference sequence). CDR3 bases: TGTGCCAGCAGCCCTAGCGGGAGGGTGGCCGGGGAGCTGTTTTTT. Translating gives CASSPSGRVAGELFF.

This sequence joins TRBV11-2 and TRBJ2-5; TRBD1 agrees at 8 bases. Trimming cost V 5 bases and J 1 base; bases outside gene matches: 9. This CDR3 has 16 amino acids. Germline CDR1 reads SGHAT; CDR2 reads FQNNGV. The CDR3 nucleotides read TGTGCCAGCAGCCCCAGGACAGGGAGTGGCCAAGAGACCCAGTACTTC. It is translated as CASSPRTGSGQETQYF. Combining the CDR3 with reference TRBV11-2 and TRBJ2-5 gives the whole variable domain EAGVAQSPRYKIIEKRQSVAFWCNPISGHATLYWYQQILGQGPKLLIQFQNNGVVDDSQLPKDRFSAERLKGVDSTLKIQPAKLEDSAVYLCASSPRTGSGQETQYFGPGTRLLVL.

This clone was seen once. This sequence joins TRBV27 and TRBJ2-2; D perhaps matches TRBD1 (7 bases). The CDR3 consists of 16 residues. CDR1 is MNHEY, CDR2 SMNVEV, per germline (reference sequence). Between the trimmed V and J ends, which lost 3 bases and 1 base, there was a span of 12 bases. The CDR3 reads CASSFGGGLNTGELFF. CDR3 in DNA: TGTGCCAGCAGTTTCGGAGGGGGCTTGAACACCGGGGAGCTGTTTTTT.

This chain links TRBV9 with TRBJ1-2, with TRBD1 as a possible D gene (6 bases). The CDR3 extends over 13 amino acids. Germline assignment: CDR1 SGDLS and CDR2 YYNGEE. V lost 3 bases, J lost 8 bases, and 14 bases lay in between. The CDR3 spells CASSAATGYGYTF. Written as DNA, the CDR3 is TGTGCCAGCAGCGCCGCCACAGGGTACGGCTACACCTTC.

This clone came up once. Other DNA sequences in the sample encode the same CDR3. The chain recombines TRBV14 with TRBJ1-2; D is unresolved. From germline, CDR1 is SGHDN and CDR2 FVKESK. The CDR3 loop spans 13 amino acids. V lost 0 bases to trimming and J lost 2 bases, with 4 bases between them. CDR3: CASSQDRNYGYTF. CDR3 nucleotides: TGTGCCAGCAGCCAAGACAGAAACTATGGCTACACCTTC.

The V and J genes are TRBV30 and TRBJ2-5; 8 positions agree with TRBD2. V lost 0 bases to trimming and J lost 9 bases; unmatched junction nucleotides: 9. The germline CDR1 and CDR2 sequences are GTSNPN and SVGIG (reference sequence). The CDR3 has 14 amino acids. The CDR3 nucleotides are TGTGCCTGGAGTGTAGAAGCCGGACTAGCCGCCCAGTACTTC. Amino acid sequence: CAWSVEAGLAAQYF.

This chain uses TRBV10-1 with TRBJ2-7, with 9 nucleotides matching TRBD1. Per the germline V gene, CDR1 is WNHNN and CDR2 is SYGVQD (reference sequence). J was trimmed by 6 bases and V by 10 bases; bases with no gene match: 13. The CDR3 spans 14 residues. CDR3 DNA sequence: TGCGCCATTTTCCCGGGACAGGGTTTTTCCGAGCAGTACTTC. Its protein product is CAIFPGQGFSEQYF.